Following are 17 T cell receptor beta chains from one sample sequenced in a study of T cell repertoires in cytomegalovirus infection. TCRdb re-analysed the reads in MiXCR, keeping a single row per CDR3 protein. The sample has 150,000 to 200,000 distinct CDR3 sequences; approximately 17% are singletons. The specimen was CD8+ T cells from PBMCs. These receptors originate from a human donor in good health (CMV status not recorded). Some clones in this sample may be carry-over from other donors' samples.

The V call is TRBV25-1, the J call TRBJ1-5, with 7 bases that match TRBD1. Germline V gene data show CDR1 as MGHDK and CDR2 as SYGVNS. CDR3 length: 13 amino acids. The V gene end was trimmed by 8 bases and the J gene end by 5 bases; junction bases not matched to a gene: 6. The CDR3 is CASSTGDDQPQHF. CDR3 DNA sequence: TGTGCCAGCTCTACAGGGGACGATCAGCCCCAGCATTTT.

This clonotype has a handful of counts. V and J are TRBV28 and TRBJ2-7; D gene ambiguous. In germline, CDR1 is MDHEN, CDR2 SYDVKM. CDR3 length equals 14 residues. Trimming cost V 6 bases and J 3 bases, with 15 bases left between them. The CDR3 DNA is TGTGCCAGCAGCCTAGACAAGGACCTCTACGAGCAGTACTTC. Its protein is CASSLDKDLYEQYF.

With respect to this clonotype: The junction and the germline gene differ at one end; a read error may be behind it. The V and J genes are TRBV4-1 and TRBJ1-1; TRBD1 might be the D (6 bases). The length of the CDR3 is 15 residues. Germline V gene sequence: CDR1 MGHRA, CDR2 YSYEKL. This chain's CDR3 is CASSQKGGGNTEAFF. The DNA for the CDR3 is TGCGCTAGCAGCCAGAAGGGGGGGGGGAACACTGAAGCTTTCTTT.

This clonotype was picked up a small number of times. The CDR3 DNA sequence: TGTGCCAGCAGACTACTAGGGAACACCGGGGAGCTGTTTTTT. Its protein product is CASRLLGNTGELFF. The chain has TRBV7-6 and TRBJ2-2; tentatively, D is TRBD2 (5 bases). This CDR3 spans 14 amino acids. Trimming shortened V by 6 bases and J by 1 base, and 9 bases separated the two germline ends. Germline values: CDR1 SGHVS, CDR2 FNYEAQ.

This chain joins TRBV7-8 and TRBJ1-2; D call uncertain. There are 14 residues in the CDR3. Trimming removed 1 base at V and 4 bases at J, with 10 bases between. CDR1 and CDR2 from the germline V gene are SGHVS and FQNEAQ. The CDR3 spells CASSLGSAIYGYTF. As DNA, the CDR3 is TGTGCCAGCAGCTTAGGTTCAGCTATCTATGGCTACACCTTC.

The chain is built from TRBV27 and TRBJ1-2; no definite D call. Trimming removed 3 bases from V and 8 bases from J, with 13 bases in between. The CDR3 sequence is 13 residues long. Germline values: CDR1 MNHEY, CDR2 SMNVEV (reference sequence). CDR3 bases: TGTGCCAGCAGTTTGAGCCCCCCGGGAGGCTACACCTTC. Its protein is CASSLSPPGGYTF.

This clonotype was picked up a small number of times. The chain links TRBV7-8 to TRBJ2-1; possibly TRBD2 for D (6 bases). The germline V gene has CDR1 SGHVS and CDR2 FQNEAQ. The CDR3 has 15 amino acids. Deletions cut 3 bases from V and 2 bases from J, with 11 bases between. CDR3 in DNA: TGTGCCAGCAGCTTGGGACTGCAGCCCTACAATGAGCAGTTCTTC. Protein product: CASSLGLQPYNEQFF.

This clonotype has more than one count but fewer than ten. The genes are TRBV27 and TRBJ2-1; 8 bases match TRBD1. Germline V gene sequence: CDR1 MNHEY, CDR2 SMNVEV (reference sequence). The CDR3 runs 14 residues. V was pared by 3 bases and J by 6 bases, with 4 bases of the junction left unmatched. The chain's CDR3 is CASSLEGQGNEQFF. In DNA form, the CDR3 reads TGTGCCAGCAGTTTGGAAGGACAGGGCAATGAGCAGTTCTTC.

This clonotype was detected a few times. This chain links TRBV27 with TRBJ1-1; D is unresolved. This CDR3 contains 13 residues. Germline CDR1 MNHEY, CDR2 SMNVEV (reference sequence). V was clipped by 6 bases and J by 4 bases, with 12 bases between them. The CDR3 region is CASSTGIGTEAFF. Here the CDR3 DNA reads TGTGCCAGCAGCACCGGCATCGGCACTGAAGCTTTCTTT.

This clonotype has only a few counts. This chain joins TRBV7-8 and TRBJ2-3; 10 bases map to TRBD2. With V trimmed by 5 bases and J by 6 bases, 8 bases remained unmatched. Germline assignment: CDR1 SGHVS and CDR2 FQNEAQ. The CDR3 has 15 amino acids. CDR3 sequence (DNA): TGTGCCAGCAGCATAACTAGCGGGAATGGGGATACGCAGTATTTT. Protein product: CASSITSGNGDTQYF.

The V gene is TRBV7-3, the J gene TRBJ2-6; the match to TRBD2 covers 8 bases. Germline V gene sequence: CDR1 SGHTA, CDR2 FQGTGA. V lost 5 bases, J lost 1 base, and 4 bases stayed unmatched. The CDR3 sequence is 16 residues long. The CDR3 DNA is TGTGCCAGCAGCCCCCGGGGGGGTTCTGGGGCCAACGTCCTGACTTTC. Protein: CASSPRGGSGANVLTF.

This clonotype was seen a handful of times. This chain uses TRBV15 with TRBJ1-5; tentatively, D is TRBD1 (5 bases). In germline, CDR1 is LNHNV, CDR2 YYDKDF (reference sequence). CDR3 length: 16 residues. V dropped 0 bases and J dropped 7 bases, with 16 bases sitting between them. CDR3 region: CATSRDAFARGQPQHF. CDR3 bases: TGTGCCACCAGCAGAGATGCTTTTGCGCGGGGCCAGCCCCAGCATTTT. Full variable domain (outside the CDR3, taken from reference TRBV15 and TRBJ1-5): DAMVIQNPRYQVTQFGKPVTLSCSQTLNHNVMYWYQQKSSQAPKLLFHYYDKDFNNEADTPDNFQSRRPNTSFCFLDIRSPGLGDTAMYLCATSRDAFARGQPQHFGDGTRLSIL.

CDR3 protein: CASSFSRGNEQFF. CDR3 nucleotide sequence: TGTGCCAGCAGCTTCTCAAGAGGGAATGAGCAGTTCTTC. The genes are TRBV7-9 and TRBJ2-1; TRBD2 is a possible D gene (5 bases). The CDR3 covers 13 residues. Germline values: CDR1 SEHNR, CDR2 FQNEAQ (reference sequence). Trimming removed 3 bases at V and 7 bases at J, with 10 bases between.

This clonotype was seen a handful of times. The chain couples TRBV29-1 to TRBJ2-4, with unresolved D. V was shortened by 3 bases and J by 2 bases, with 5 bases between the two germline ends. Germline V gene lookup returns CDR1 SQVTM and CDR2 ANQGSEA. The CDR3 contains 12 residues. The CDR3 nucleotides read TGCAGCGTTGAGGGAACCAAAAACATTCAGTACTTC. Its protein product is CSVEGTKNIQYF.

The table lists this clonotype with many counts. The V gene is TRBV28, the J gene TRBJ2-7; TRBD2 aligns across 10 bases. Per germline, CDR1 MDHEN and CDR2 SYDVKM. The CDR3 length is 17 residues. V gave up 5 bases and J gave up 4 bases; unmatched junction bases: 14. The CDR3 DNA is TGTGCCAGCAGTCCCGGGACTAGCGTTCAATTTTTTTACGAGCAGTACTTC. It codes for CASSPGTSVQFFYEQYF. Full variable domain (rest looked up from reference TRBV28 and TRBJ2-7): DVKVTQSSRYLVKRTGEKVFLECVQDMDHENMFWYRQDPGLGLRLIYFSYDVKMKEKGDIPEGYSVSREKKERFSLILESASTNQTSMYLCASSPGTSVQFFYEQYFGPGTRLTVT.

This clonotype has a handful of counts. The chain has TRBV11-2 and TRBJ2-7; D perhaps matches TRBD2 (5 bases). Germline CDR1 is SGHAT and CDR2 is FQNNGV. V was cut by 5 bases and J by 3 bases, with 14 bases left in between. The CDR3 sequence is 14 residues long. CDR3 DNA sequence: TGTGCCAGCAGCCCCCCGGGGTCATTCTACGAGCAGTACTTC. Its translation is CASSPPGSFYEQYF.

This rearrangement joins TRBV2 to TRBJ1-2; 9 bases fit TRBD1. The CDR3 consists of 18 residues. Germline loops: CDR1 SNHLY, CDR2 FYNNEI. Trimming removed 3 bases from V and 8 bases from J; junction bases left unmatched: 19. The CDR3 DNA reads TGTGCCAGCAGTGATTTGAGGACAGGGGACCGCGGGTTGAGAGGCTACACCTTC. Encoded protein: CASSDLRTGDRGLRGYTF.